The T cell receptor (beta chain) described here comes from a study of blood T cell repertoires in COVID-19. This table comes from immunoSEQ multiplex PCR, and its TCRdb copy is limited to in-frame clones, with some not included. The sample records about 130,000 clones, around 80% being singletons. CDR3 length: 15 residues. CDR1 is SGHTS, CDR2 YDEGEE, per germline. Trimming took 5 bases from V and 9 from J; bases not matched to a gene: 11. The chain uses TRBV5-8 and TRBJ2-4; TRBD1 matches 10 bases. This receptor was identified in a man between 65 and 85 years old with acute or convalescent COVID-19. Material: peripheral blood. The CDR3 bases are TGTGCCAGCAGACCGGCCGGGACAGGGGTGTTCATTCAGTACTTC. It yields the protein CASRPAGTGVFIQYF.